This TCR beta chain was captured by sequencing in a study of blood T cell repertoires in COVID-19. For the study at large: Sources were T cells, B-cell-depleted T cells, or PBMCs; the material itself was cDNA or gDNA.

The authors' processing: Reference gene primer amplification gave nucleated cell count estimates. TCRdb keeps only in-frame clones here, not all; method: immunoSEQ multiplex PCR. Clonal size and the V and J genes are those of that table, whereas D and trimming came from the DNA. The data show 140,000 to 150,000 clones, more than 75% seen once. V lost 7 bases and J lost 1; bases outside the gene matches: 8. The CDR3 contains 15 residues. The germline V gene has CDR1 LGHDT and CDR2 YNNKEL (reference sequence). The chain links TRBV3-1 (or the pseudogene TRBV3-2) to TRBJ1-1, with 8 nucleotides matching TRBD1. The source of this sequence is a woman in her forties or fifties with active or convalescent COVID-19. Source material: peripheral blood. The CDR3 here is CASTLGTGGNTEAFF. DNA for the CDR3: TGTGCCAGCACCCTAGGGACAGGTGGGAACACTGAAGCTTTCTTT.